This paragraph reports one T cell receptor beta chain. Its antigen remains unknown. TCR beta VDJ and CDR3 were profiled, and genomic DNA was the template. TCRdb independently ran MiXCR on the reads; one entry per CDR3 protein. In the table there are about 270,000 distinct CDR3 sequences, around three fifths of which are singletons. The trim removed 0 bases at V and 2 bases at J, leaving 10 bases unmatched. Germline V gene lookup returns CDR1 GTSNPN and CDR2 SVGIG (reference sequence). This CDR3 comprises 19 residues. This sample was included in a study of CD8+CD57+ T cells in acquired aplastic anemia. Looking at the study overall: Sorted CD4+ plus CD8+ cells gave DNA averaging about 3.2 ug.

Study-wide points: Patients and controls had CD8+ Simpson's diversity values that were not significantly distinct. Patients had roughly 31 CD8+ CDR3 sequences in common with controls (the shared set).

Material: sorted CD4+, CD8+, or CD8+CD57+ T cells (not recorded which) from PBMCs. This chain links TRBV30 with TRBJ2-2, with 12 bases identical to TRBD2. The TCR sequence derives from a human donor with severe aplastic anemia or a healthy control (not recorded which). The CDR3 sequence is CAWSVARTSGEKNTGELFF. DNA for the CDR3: TGTGCCTGGAGTGTAGCCCGGACTAGCGGGGAGAAAAACACCGGGGAGCTGTTTTTT.